This T cell receptor (beta chain) was recovered during a study of CD8+ T cells in alopecia areata. Study background: The protocol delivered tofacitinib for 6 to 18 months, then withdrew it for 6 months. The study's findings and limits: In scalp and blood, many expanded lesional clones persisted during tofacitinib.

RNA was isolated and reverse transcribed to cDNA, the sequencing template. The method was immunoSEQ multiplex PCR; TCRdb's version includes in-frame clones alone and lacks a portion of them. This table holds 170,000 or so clones, roughly three fifths found once. Treatment given: oral pan-JAK inhibitor, 5-10 mg twice daily. Alopecia areata patients provided lesional scalp punch biopsies and peripheral blood, both collected for the study. This clone was seen only once. Its specificity is not known. The V end lost 4 bases, the J end lost 2 bases, and 9 bases lay between the germline ends. The length of the CDR3 is 13 residues. Germline assignment: CDR1 MGHRA and CDR2 YSYEKL.

The sequencing here drew on CD8+ T cells sorted from blood, taken at week 24, from a patient treated with tofacitinib. The chain has TRBV4-1 and TRBJ2-7, with D possibly being TRBD2 (5 bases). The clonotype comes from a human donor with alopecia areata. CDR3 DNA: TGCGCCAGCAGCCCCGGGGTTACCTACGAGCAGTACTTC. This encodes CASSPGVTYEQYF.